These 2 T cell receptor beta chains originate from one sample sequenced in a study of cytomegalovirus exposure and HLA in healthy donors. A multiplex PCR was run with 60 Vbeta primers and 13 Jbeta primers. Assay used: immunoSEQ multiplex PCR; TCRdb lists only in-frame clones, some missing. There are fewer than 120,000 clones in the sample; nearly 80% occur only once, and 1% to 1.5% lies in the top ten. The sample taken for sequencing was PBMCs. All receptors derive from a woman aged 25 to 39 in good health and CMV-seronegative.

In this sample, this clone turned up a few times. The chain has TRBV5-4 and TRBJ1-1; 10 bases map to TRBD1. CDR1 and CDR2 from the germline V gene are SGHNT and YYREEE (reference sequence). Trimming removed 0 bases from V and 11 bases from J; junction bases left unmatched: 4. This CDR3 is built from 13 residues. In DNA form, the CDR3 reads TGTGCCAGCAGCTTGGGCGGGACAGGGGTCGCTTTCTTT. It yields the protein CASSLGGTGVAFF.

The chain is built from TRBV7-9 and TRBJ1-1, with TRBD1 identical over 10 bases. This CDR3 region has 15 residues. Per the germline V gene, CDR1 is SEHNR and CDR2 is FQNEAQ (reference sequence). The ends lost 5 bases at V and 6 bases at J; junction bases unmatched: 9. CDR3 sequence reads: CASSVDRGSGAEAFF. CDR3 nucleotide sequence: TGTGCCAGCAGCGTGGACAGGGGGTCGGGGGCTGAAGCTTTCTTT.